This TCR beta chain was retrieved from a study of long-term antiretroviral therapy in people with HIV. CDR1 SGHRS and CDR2 YFSETQ come from the germline V gene. Trimming took off 3 bases at V and 4 bases at J, with 19 bases between the two ends. The CDR3 totals 16 residues. An immunoSEQ assay, version v3.0, was performed at survey level. Only in-frame clones appear in the TCRdb table, and some are missing; sequencing was by immunoSEQ multiplex PCR. The sample consists of almost 30,000 clones, 85% to 90% of them appearing once. The count of this clone is one. Its antigen is unidentified. Study results and caveats: Relative to control repertoires, HIV repertoires exhibited narrower CDR3 length ranges. Subsequent to ART, diversity was augmented yet persisted below that of transplant donor controls.

The V and J genes are TRBV5-1 and TRBJ1-1, with D possibly being TRBD1 (5 bases). This specimen was unsorted PBMCs, taken 3.2 years before starting antiretroviral therapy. This clonotype originated in a man over 45 with HIV. The CDR3: CASSSTYGGLSTEAFF. The CDR3, as DNA: TGCGCCAGCAGCTCGACATATGGGGGGTTGTCCACTGAAGCTTTCTTT.